This T cell receptor (beta chain) is drawn from a study of prognosis after radiotherapy for stage I lung cancer. Study context: Enrolled patients had stage I non-small cell lung cancer and entered the cohort between 2018 and 2019. Under 15 of the patients were found to have newly diagnosed primary stage I lung tumors, and roughly 5 were living with oligometastatic NSCLC after surgical resection of the primary tumor.

For each of two time points, an approximately 6-milliliter draw of peripheral blood was taken. Genomic DNA was subjected to two-round multiplex PCR for amplification of TCR beta CDR3. With primers specific to each TRBV and TRBJ gene, the first-round PCR was performed. The second round of PCR employed universal primers. MiXCR, run by TCRdb on the multiplex PCR reads, gives a single entry per CDR3 protein. The sample has approximately 18,000 distinct CDR3 sequences, 15% to 20% seen once. CDR3 length equals 15 residues. In germline, CDR1 is SGHTA, CDR2 FQGNSA. Trimming cost V 1 base and J 4 bases, with 10 bases left between them. This clonotype showed up many times.

This chain uses TRBV7-2 with TRBJ2-2; tentatively, D is TRBD2 (6 bases). This clonotype was sampled from a donor over 45 with non-small cell lung cancer. This sample comprised PBMCs, obtained before or after stereotactic body radiation therapy (not recorded which). The CDR3 sequence is CASSLGGGATGELFF. The CDR3 DNA reads TGTGCCAGCAGCTTAGGCGGCGGGGCCACCGGGGAGCTGTTTTTT. Variable domain in full (rest from reference TRBV7-2 and TRBJ2-2): GAGVSQSPSNKVTEKGKDVELRCDPISGHTALYWYRQSLGQGLEFLIYFQGNSAPDKSGLPSDRFSAERTGGSVSTLTIQRTQQEDSAVYLCASSLGGGATGELFFGEGSRLTVL.